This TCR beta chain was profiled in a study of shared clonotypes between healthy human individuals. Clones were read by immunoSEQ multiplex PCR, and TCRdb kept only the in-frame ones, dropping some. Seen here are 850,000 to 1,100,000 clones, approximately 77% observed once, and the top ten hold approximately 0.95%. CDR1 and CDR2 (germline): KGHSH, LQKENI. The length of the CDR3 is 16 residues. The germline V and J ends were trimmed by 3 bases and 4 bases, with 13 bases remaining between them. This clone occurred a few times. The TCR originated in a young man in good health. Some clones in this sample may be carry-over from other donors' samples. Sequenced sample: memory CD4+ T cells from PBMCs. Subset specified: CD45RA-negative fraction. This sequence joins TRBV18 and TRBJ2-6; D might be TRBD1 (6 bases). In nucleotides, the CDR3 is TGTGCCAGCTCACCCGACAGGCCCTCGGGGGCCAACGTCCTGACTTTC. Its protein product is CASSPDRPSGANVLTF.